Below, 9 T cell receptor beta chains from the same sample are listed, as sequenced in a study of CD8 T cells in ankylosing spondylitis (dated 2017 in TCRdb). Library construction relied on 5' RACE. The run used an Illumina HiSeq 2500. Using fastp at Q25 and MiXCR, TCRdb reprocessed the public reads and kept productive beta chains. Under each unique CDR3 protein, matching rows form one entry showing the most common genes and DNA. The sample table holds roughly 150,000 distinct CDR3 sequences, of which around a third were seen once. 4.5% to 6% of the sample is held by the ten biggest clonotypes. The sample comprised synovial fluid, either unsorted or a sorted T cell fraction (not recorded which). The source of these receptors is a male donor with ankylosing spondylitis.

This clonotype was detected a few times. The rearrangement links TRBV28 to TRBJ1-5; the D gene is possibly TRBD1 (6 bases). Per the germline V gene, CDR1 is MDHEN and CDR2 is SYDVKM. CDR3 length equals 14 residues. V lost 7 bases and J 2 bases, leaving 12 bases between the germline ends. In DNA, the CDR3 is TGTGCCAGCATAAAACAGGGTGGCAATCAGCCCCAGCATTTT. It is translated as CASIKQGGNQPQHF.

This chain joins TRBV6-2 or TRBV6-3 and TRBJ2-7, with D unresolved. The germline CDR1 and CDR2 sequences are MNHEY and SVGEGT. V dropped 6 bases and J dropped 0 bases, with 18 bases sitting between them. CDR3 length: 16 amino acids. The CDR3 nucleotides are TGTGCCAGCAGATCCCGGTTAAGCCAACTCTCCTACGAGCAGTACTTC. This translates into CASRSRLSQLSYEQYF.

This clonotype was seen a few times. The V gene is TRBV20-1, the J gene TRBJ2-5; D is perhaps TRBD1 (6 bases). CDR3 size: 13 residues. The germline V and J ends were trimmed by 6 bases and 7 bases, with 18 bases remaining between them. Germline V gene lookup returns CDR1 DFQATT and CDR2 SNEGSKA (reference sequence). CDR3 bases: TGCAGTGCATCGCCAGGGGCGGTTGGGACCCAGTACTTC. Its protein product is CSASPGAVGTQYF.

The chain uses TRBV19 and TRBJ2-1, with 8 bases fitting TRBD2. Germline V gene sequence: CDR1 LNHDA, CDR2 SQIVND (reference sequence). CDR3 length equals 15 residues. Trimming cost V 9 bases and J 3 bases; bases outside gene matches: 10. The chain's CDR3 is CASATSGRGYNEQFF. The CDR3 DNA reads TGTGCCAGCGCCACGAGCGGGAGAGGCTACAATGAGCAGTTCTTC.

This clonotype has a single count. V gene TRBV21-1 combines with J gene TRBJ2-5. TRBV21-1 is a listed pseudogene. This CDR3 has 12 residues. The CDR3 is CASSKGRETQYF. In nucleotides, the CDR3 is TGTGCCAGCAGCAAAGGGAGAGAGACCCAGTACTTC.

The V call is TRBV15, the J call TRBJ2-1, with 8 bases identical to TRBD1. With V trimmed by 2 bases and J by 3 bases, 3 bases remained unmatched. This CDR3 has 15 residues. The V gene's germline CDR1 is LNHNV and CDR2 YYDKDF (reference sequence). The CDR3 DNA sequence: TGTGCCACCAGCAGAATGACAGGGGACTACAATGAGCAGTTCTTC. Translated, it gives CATSRMTGDYNEQFF.

This clonotype was counted only a few times. The rearrangement uses TRBV20-1 and TRBJ2-1; D is unclear. V was clipped by 0 bases and J by 3 bases, with 15 bases between them. Germline CDR1 reads DFQATT; CDR2 reads SNEGSKA (reference sequence). The CDR3 extends over 16 amino acids. CDR3: CSARDSSRFDYNEQFF. The CDR3 DNA follows: TGCAGTGCTAGAGATTCGAGCAGGTTCGACTACAATGAGCAGTTCTTC.

V and J are TRBV6-2 or TRBV6-3 and TRBJ2-1, with TRBD1 matching over 7 bases. This CDR3 spans 14 amino acids. The germline CDR1 and CDR2 sequences are MNHEY and SVGEGT. V shed 9 bases, J shed 1 base, and the junction held 6 bases outside the gene matches. The CDR3 DNA is TGTGCCAGTTCCCGGGGACAGTCCTACAATGAGCAGTTCTTC. Translation: CASSRGQSYNEQFF.

V usage is TRBV29-1 and J usage is TRBJ1-1; D is undetermined. Germline V gene data show CDR1 as SQVTM and CDR2 as ANQGSEA. The CDR3 loop spans 13 amino acids. Trimming took off 1 base at V and 0 bases at J, with 6 bases between the two ends. The CDR3 loop reads CSVEAALNTEAFF. CDR3 bases: TGCAGCGTTGAAGCTGCACTGAACACTGAAGCTTTCTTT.